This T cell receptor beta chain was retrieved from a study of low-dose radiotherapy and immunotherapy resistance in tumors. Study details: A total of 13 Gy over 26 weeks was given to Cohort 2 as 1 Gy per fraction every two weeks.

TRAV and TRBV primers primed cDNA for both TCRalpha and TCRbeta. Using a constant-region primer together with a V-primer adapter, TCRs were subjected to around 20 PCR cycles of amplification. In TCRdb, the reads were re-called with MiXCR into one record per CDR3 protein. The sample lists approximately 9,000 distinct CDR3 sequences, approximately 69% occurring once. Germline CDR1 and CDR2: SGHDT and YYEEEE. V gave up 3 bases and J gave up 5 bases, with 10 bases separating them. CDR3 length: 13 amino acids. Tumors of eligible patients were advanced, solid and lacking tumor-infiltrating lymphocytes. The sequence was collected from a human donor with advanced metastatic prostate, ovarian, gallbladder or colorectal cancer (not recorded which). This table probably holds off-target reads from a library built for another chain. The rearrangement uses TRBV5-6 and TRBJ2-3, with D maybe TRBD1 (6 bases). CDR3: CASSSYRVDTQYF. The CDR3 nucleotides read TGTGCCAGCAGCTCCTACAGGGTAGATACGCAGTATTTT.